The source of this TCR beta chain is a study of quantifying T cell responses using KT2 cells. Study overall: Reverse transcription used primers in the TCR alpha and beta constant regions. A predetermined fluorescence threshold ended the second PCR, run as a qPCR.

This CDR3 is built from 14 residues. Germline V lookup: CDR1 LGHDT, CDR2 YNNKEL (reference sequence). The cDNA 3' end received a ligated oligonucleotide with a UMI. The first PCR ran approximately 4 cycles with an equimolar RC1.1 and RC1.2 beta primer mix. TCRdb analysed the UMI-ligation and nested PCR reads with MiXCR anew, one entry per CDR3 protein. The data hold approximately 41,000 distinct CDR3 sequences, with approximately 17% observed a single time. In this sample, this clonotype turned up a few times. The antigen is undetermined. Mismatch with germline at one junction end may stem from a read error. Study outcomes and limitations: Very high KT2 spike-in numbers caused saturation in KT2 sequence detection.

The TCR sequence derives from a human donor. Sequencing was carried out using PBMCs spiked with cells of the T cell clone KT2. The rearrangement joins TRBV3-1 to TRBJ2-2, with TRBD2 matching 7 bases. CDR3 DNA: TGTGCCAGCAACCAAGCGGGACCCACCGGGGAGCTGTTTTTT. This gives the protein CASNQAGPTGELFF.